The clone carrying this T cell receptor beta chain was counted at least ten times. The antigen remains unidentified. TCRdb passed the 5' RACE reads through MiXCR, listing each CDR3 protein once. The table has 620,000 or so distinct CDR3 sequences, 10% to 15% seen once. These data originate in a study of T cells after yellow fever vaccination. Whole-study findings and limits: Some clonotypes, a small share, were shared between CD4 and CD8 compartments.

V was cut by 6 bases and J by 0 bases, with 5 bases left in between. CDR3 length: 12 amino acids. The sequence was obtained from a man aged 30 to 45 who received the YFV17D yellow fever vaccine. The input for sequencing was PBMCs, taken on the day of the yellow fever booster vaccination. The gene calls are TRBV12-3 or TRBV12-4 and TRBJ1-1, with D unresolved. The CDR3 loop reads CASRGMNTEAFF. The CDR3 bases are TGTGCCAGCAGGGGGATGAACACTGAAGCTTTCTTT.